The 18 T cell receptor beta chains listed next were all sequenced from one sample in a study of blood T cells in healthy people across ages. Sample-barcoded 5' priming and a J-beta primer mix drove a second PCR of roughly 6 to 12 cycles. TCRdb used MiXCR to reprocess the 5' RACE reads, holding one entry per CDR3 protein. The sample contains about 1.1 million distinct CDR3 sequences, about two fifths of which appear only once. The sequenced sample consisted of blood. All receptors derive from a man between 18 and 29 years old in good health.

V usage is TRBV10-3 and J usage is TRBJ2-7; D tentatively fits TRBD1 or TRBD2 (6 bases each). The CDR3 is 15 amino acids. V lost 5 bases and J lost 1, with 15 bases in between. Germline V lookup: CDR1 ENHRY, CDR2 SYGVKD. The DNA of the CDR3 is TGTGCCATCAGTTCGGAGGGGGGTAGGTCCTACGAGCAGTACTTC. It encodes CAISSEGGRSYEQYF.

This clonotype was found a few times. The V call is TRBV29-1, the J call TRBJ1-1, with 7 nucleotides matching TRBD1. Trimming took 3 bases from V and 6 from J; bases not matched to a gene: 4. The CDR3 is 12 amino acids. Germline V gene lookup returns CDR1 SQVTM and CDR2 ANQGSEA. CDR3 protein: CSVDFGQAEAFF. The CDR3, as DNA: TGCAGCGTTGACTTCGGACAGGCTGAAGCTTTCTTT.

This clonotype has only a few counts. The V call is TRBV27, the J call TRBJ1-2, with D perhaps TRBD1 (6 bases). The germline V gene has CDR1 MNHEY and CDR2 SMNVEV (reference sequence). V shed 2 bases and J shed 9 bases, with 16 bases lying between them. The CDR3 loop spans 14 amino acids. The CDR3 protein is CASSLGAGDSCYTF. CDR3 in DNA: TGTGCCAGCAGTTTAGGGGCAGGGGACTCTTGCTACACCTTC.

This clonotype was recorded a few times. The V gene is TRBV4-2, the J gene TRBJ2-1; 11 nucleotides align to TRBD2. J was trimmed by 5 bases and V by 1 base; bases with no gene match: 13. The CDR3 contains 19 residues. The germline gives CDR1 LGHNA, CDR2 YNFKEQ. CDR3 bases: TGTGCCAGCAGCCAAGTAGGGCTAGCGGGGGGTCGGCGAGACAATGAGCAGTTCTTC. Translated: CASSQVGLAGGRRDNEQFF.

This clonotype was recorded a few times. The gene calls are TRBV6-1 and TRBJ1-2; D is unresolved. Germline lookup yields CDR1 MNHNS and CDR2 SASEGT. V dropped 8 bases and J dropped 2 bases, with 12 bases sitting between them. The CDR3 totals 13 residues. As DNA, the CDR3 is TGTGCCAGCGCGATCACATCAAACTATGGCTACACCTTC. This codes for CASAITSNYGYTF.

V and J are TRBV3-1 and TRBJ2-2; 10 positions agree with TRBD2. Trimming cost V 6 bases and J 5 bases; bases outside gene matches: 24. Germline lookup yields CDR1 LGHDT and CDR2 YNNKEL (reference sequence). The CDR3 extends over 21 amino acids. The DNA for the CDR3 is TGTGCCAGCAGACTGCTCATTGGGCTAGCGGGGGATACCTCGATTACCGGGGAGCTGTTTTTT. Its translation is CASRLLIGLAGDTSITGELFF.

This clonotype was counted between two and nine times. The chain carries TRBV12-3 or TRBV12-4 and TRBJ1-1; the D gene is possibly TRBD1 (5 bases). CDR3 length: 14 amino acids. Trimming took 6 bases from V and 5 from J, leaving 16 bases between them. In nucleotides, the CDR3 is TGTGCCAGCAGCCACGAAGTCAAGGGGACTGAAGCTTTCTTT. Amino acids: CASSHEVKGTEAFF.

This clonotype was observed a handful of times. The genes are TRBV4-2 and TRBJ1-5; 7 bases fit TRBD1. Losses at the gene ends were 3 bases for V and 4 bases for J; bases not matched to a gene: 9. The CDR3 totals 16 residues. CDR1 is LGHNA and CDR2 is YNFKEQ in the germline V gene. The CDR3 region is CASSQDGTASNQPQHF. Here the CDR3 DNA reads TGTGCCAGCAGCCAGGACGGGACAGCCTCTAATCAGCCCCAGCATTTT.

The V gene is TRBV5-1, the J gene TRBJ2-5; D possibly matches TRBD1 or TRBD2 (6 bases each). This CDR3 is built from 15 residues. V was cut by 2 bases and J by 4 bases, with 15 bases left in between. In germline, CDR1 is SGHRS, CDR2 YFSETQ. The CDR3 nucleotides read TGCGCCAGCAGCTTACGACAGGACTACCCAGAGACCCAGTACTTC. It specifies CASSLRQDYPETQYF.

In this sample, this clonotype turned up a few times. CDR3 sequence (DNA): TGCAGCGTTGAAGAACCTCTCGGGGGACCCCAGCATTTT. Amino acid sequence: CSVEEPLGGPQHF. The rearrangement uses TRBV29-1 and TRBJ1-5; D is perhaps TRBD1 (5 bases). The V end was cut by 0 bases, the J end by 10 bases, with 13 bases between. Germline-derived CDR1 and CDR2 are SQVTM and ANQGSEA. The CDR3 has 13 residues.

Of note for this clonotype: This may come from a read error, since a much larger clone is one base off. The chain links TRBV12-3 or TRBV12-4 to TRBJ2-7, with no clear D. V was shortened by 3 bases and J by 7 bases, with 10 bases between the two germline ends. CDR3 length: 12 residues. CDR3 sequence reads: CASSFDVYEQYF. DNA of the CDR3: TGTGCCAGCAGTTTTGACGTCTATGAGCAGTACTTC.

This clonotype was seen more than once but under ten times. This chain connects TRBV29-1 to TRBJ2-5; 7 bases fit TRBD2. V trimming: 7 bases; J trimming: 5 bases; junction bases outside the gene matches: 10. The germline CDR1 and CDR2 sequences are SQVTM and ANQGSEA. This CDR3 contains 13 residues. The DNA for the CDR3 is TGCAGCGGAGGGCGGGGGTTGGACGAGACCCAGTACTTC. Translating gives CSGGRGLDETQYF.

The gene calls are TRBV11-2 and TRBJ1-1, with 7 nucleotides matching TRBD1. After removal of 4 bases from V and 1 base from J, the junction contained 6 bases not matched to a gene. Germline loops: CDR1 SGHAT, CDR2 FQNNGV. This CDR3 comprises 15 residues. This CDR3 is CASSSRDSSNTEAFF. CDR3 bases: TGTGCCAGCAGCTCGAGGGACAGTTCGAACACTGAAGCTTTCTTT.

This clonotype was observed a single time. V gene TRBV4-3 combines with J gene TRBJ2-3; D gene unclear. V lost 4 bases and J lost 6, with 20 bases in between. The CDR3 covers 16 residues. In germline, CDR1 is LGHNA, CDR2 YSLEER. The CDR3 nucleotides are TGCGCCAGCAGCCTCCGGGCAGGCGATACACCGGATACGCAGTATTTT. As protein: CASSLRAGDTPDTQYF.

This clonotype was seen repeatedly, ten times or more. The chain carries TRBV7-2 and TRBJ2-7; no firm D call. Looked up from germline, CDR1 is SGHTA and CDR2 is FQGNSA. The CDR3 is 14 amino acids. Trimming removed 1 base at V and 0 bases at J, with 7 bases between. CDR3 nucleotides: TGTGCCAGCAGCTTAGGATACAGCTCCTACGAGCAGTACTTC. The encoded protein is CASSLGYSSYEQYF.

The genes are TRBV6-2 or TRBV6-3 and TRBJ2-3; TRBD1 might be the D (6 bases). Germline V lookup: CDR1 MNHEY, CDR2 SVGEGT. This CDR3 contains 13 residues. V gave up 6 bases and J gave up 3 bases, with 10 bases separating them. The CDR3 spells CASSHRETDTQYF. As DNA, the CDR3 is TGTGCCAGCAGCCACAGGGAAACAGATACGCAGTATTTT.

This chain links TRBV20-1 with TRBJ1-6; TRBD1 matches at 7 bases. V shed 1 base and J 3 bases; nucleotides not matched to a gene: 9. CDR3 length equals 17 residues. CDR1 is DFQATT, CDR2 SNEGSKA, per germline (reference sequence). CDR3 loop: CSARVPTGEVYNSPLHF. The DNA for the CDR3 is TGCAGTGCTAGAGTCCCCACAGGGGAGGTCTATAATTCACCCCTCCACTTT.

This clonotype has just a few counts. V usage is TRBV6-6 and J usage is TRBJ1-6; the match to TRBD1 covers 8 bases. J lost 7 bases, V lost 2 bases, and 4 bases had no gene match. Germline V gene data show CDR1 as MNHNY and CDR2 as SVGAGI (reference sequence). CDR3 length: 15 residues. The CDR3, as DNA: TGTGCCAGCAGTTACGAGAACAGGGGGAATTCACCCCTCCACTTT. As protein: CASSYENRGNSPLHF.